Listed here are 32 T cell receptor beta chains from one sample, sequenced in a study of CD8 T cells in ankylosing spondylitis. TCRdb itself ran the 5' RACE reads through MiXCR, one entry per CDR3 protein. The sample shows approximately 540,000 distinct CDR3 sequences, more than 9.5% of them seen only once. Whole-study findings and limits: It appeared that ankylosing spondylitis blood was characterized by a TCR beta motif of eight highly homologous variants.

Their antigen targets remain unknown. Sequencing used blood, either unsorted or a sorted T cell fraction (not recorded which). The receptors originated from a male donor with ankylosing spondylitis.

V usage is TRBV20-1 and J usage is TRBJ1-5, with TRBD1 as a possible D gene (6 bases). The CDR3 consists of 13 residues. Germline-derived CDR1 and CDR2 are DFQATT and SNEGSKA (reference sequence). The V end was cut by 3 bases, the J end by 7 bases, with 13 bases between. The CDR3 sequence is CSASTYREQPQHF. CDR3 coding DNA: TGCAGTGCTAGTACGTACAGGGAACAGCCCCAGCATTTT.

The sample holds a few counts of this clonotype. CDR3 coding DNA: TGTGCTAGTGGCCTTCGGGGAAGCTCCTACAATGAGCAGTTCTTC. It specifies CASGLRGSSYNEQFF. The V and J genes are TRBV12-5 and TRBJ2-1; D might be TRBD2 (5 bases). The CDR3 is 15 amino acids. Germline CDR1 reads LGHNT; CDR2 reads FRNRAP. V was clipped by 6 bases and J by 0 bases, with 12 bases between them.

V and J are TRBV4-2 and TRBJ1-5, with TRBD1 identical over 9 bases. The CDR3 totals 14 residues. Unmatched junction bases numbered 5, after V lost 4 bases and J lost 7 bases. Germline CDR1 and CDR2: LGHNA and YNFKEQ. The CDR3 here is CASSRDRAGQPQHF. CDR3 DNA: TGTGCCAGCAGCCGGGACAGGGCTGGCCAGCCCCAGCATTTT.

This clonotype was detected many times. This chain joins TRBV10-2 and TRBJ2-2; D remains ambiguous. In germline, CDR1 is WSHSY, CDR2 SAAADI. This CDR3 spans 13 amino acids. V was cut by 2 bases and J by 5 bases, with 6 bases left in between. The CDR3 reads CASSEARTGELFF. In DNA form, the CDR3 reads TGCGCCAGCAGTGAGGCCAGAACCGGGGAGCTGTTTTTT.

The chain recombines TRBV3-1 with TRBJ2-5; 8 nucleotides agree with TRBD2. CDR3 size: 14 residues. CDR1 and CDR2 from the germline V gene are LGHDT and YNNKEL (reference sequence). V lost 4 bases and J lost 4; bases outside the gene matches: 5. CDR3 DNA sequence: TGTGCCAGCAGCCCCCCCGGGACTAGAGAGACCCAGTACTTC. Amino acids: CASSPPGTRETQYF.

This clonotype was observed a handful of times. V and J are TRBV13 and TRBJ1-2, with D unclear. The CDR3 covers 14 residues. The germline gives CDR1 PRHDT, CDR2 FYEKMQ (reference sequence). With 1 base removed from V and 9 bases from J, the gap between germline ends came to 15 bases. CDR3 amino acids: CASSLVSSKRSYTF. CDR3 in DNA: TGTGCCAGCAGCTTAGTTTCAAGCAAGAGAAGCTACACCTTC.

Ten or more counts support this clonotype. J is TRBJ2-1 and V is TRBV24-1; 8 bases align to TRBD2. The germline gives CDR1 KGHDR, CDR2 SFDVKD. V shed 0 bases and J 8 bases; nucleotides not matched to a gene: 5. The CDR3 has 15 amino acids. The CDR3 sequence: CATSDLEREKDEQFF. Here the CDR3 DNA reads TGTGCCACCAGTGATTTGGAGCGGGAGAAGGATGAGCAGTTCTTC.

This chain links TRBV11-2 with TRBJ1-4, with TRBD1 matching over 7 bases. V trimming: 3 bases; J trimming: 4 bases; junction bases outside the gene matches: 5. This CDR3 has 15 amino acids. Germline V gene lookup returns CDR1 SGHAT and CDR2 FQNNGV. CDR3 loop: CASSFRGQSNEKLFF. The CDR3 DNA sequence: TGTGCCAGCAGCTTTAGGGGGCAAAGTAATGAAAAACTGTTTTTT.

This clonotype was detected only a few times. The chain employs TRBV2 and TRBJ2-1; no clear D gene. CDR1 is SNHLY, CDR2 FYNNEI, per germline. Trimming stripped 2 bases from V and 15 bases from J, with 11 bases between. CDR3 size: 11 residues. As DNA, the CDR3 is TGTGCCAGCAGTGAACAGACAAGGGTGTTCTTC. It encodes CASSEQTRVFF.

The V gene is TRBV7-2, the J gene TRBJ2-1; weak D call: TRBD1 (5 bases). Trimming shortened V by 3 bases and J by 0 bases, and 9 bases separated the two germline ends. The CDR3 extends over 15 amino acids. Germline V lookup: CDR1 SGHTA, CDR2 FQGNSA. The CDR3: CASSFEGVSYNEQFF. CDR3 DNA: TGTGCCAGCAGCTTTGAAGGGGTCTCCTACAATGAGCAGTTCTTC.

This clonotype was counted only a few times. The J gene is TRBJ2-2, the V gene TRBV20-1; a weak D match, TRBD1 (6 bases). V gave up 2 bases and J gave up 3 bases, with 16 bases separating them. Germline CDR1 and CDR2: DFQATT and SNEGSKA (reference sequence). The CDR3 extends over 16 amino acids. In DNA form, the CDR3 reads TGCAGTGCTAGAAAAACCGGGACAAAGGACACCGGGGAGCTGTTTTTT. This encodes CSARKTGTKDTGELFF.

The chain uses TRBV7-9 and TRBJ2-2; no definite D call. Trimming shortened V by 5 bases and J by 10 bases, and 8 bases separated the two germline ends. Germline V CDR1 and CDR2: SEHNR, FQNEAQ (reference sequence). This CDR3 has 11 amino acids. Here the CDR3 reads CASSVGSELFF. The DNA for the CDR3 is TGTGCCAGCAGCGTGGGATCGGAGCTGTTTTTT. The variable domain in full, completed from reference TRBV7-9 and TRBJ2-2, reads DTGVSQNPRHKITKRGQNVTFRCDPISEHNRLYWYRQTLGQGPEFLTYFQNEAQLEKSRLLSDRFSAERPKGSFSTLEIQRTEQGDSAMYLCASSVGSELFFGEGSRLTVL.

Ten or more counts support this clonotype. The chain has TRBV7-2 and TRBJ2-3, with D perhaps matching TRBD2 (7 bases). This CDR3 contains 16 residues. The ends were cut back, 0 bases at V and 2 bases at J, with 12 bases in the middle. The germline CDR1 and CDR2 sequences are SGHTA and FQGNSA. CDR3 residues: CASSLAGGANTDTQYF. CDR3 nucleotide sequence: TGTGCCAGCAGCTTAGCGGGGGGGGCCAACACAGATACGCAGTATTTT.

V usage is TRBV7-2 and J usage is TRBJ2-3; possible D gene TRBD2, 6 bases. Trimming removed 5 bases from V and 7 bases from J, with 16 bases in between. This CDR3 spans 14 amino acids. From germline, CDR1 is SGHTA and CDR2 FQGNSA. The CDR3 loop reads CASSPSWRDYTQYF. CDR3 DNA: TGTGCCAGCAGCCCGAGCTGGCGGGATTATACGCAGTATTTT.

The J gene is TRBJ2-2, the V gene TRBV7-7; D not certain. CDR3 length: 14 residues. Germline V CDR1 and CDR2: SSHAT, FNYEAQ (reference sequence). V was shortened by 5 bases and J by 6 bases, with 13 bases between the two germline ends. CDR3 protein: CASSPQLSSGELFF. The CDR3, as DNA: TGTGCCAGCAGCCCCCAACTAAGCTCCGGGGAGCTGTTTTTT.

The chain joins TRBV5-1 to TRBJ2-3; the D is unclear. This CDR3 comprises 16 residues. The germline V gene has CDR1 SGHRS and CDR2 YFSETQ. V was trimmed by 6 bases and J by 6 bases, leaving 23 bases between them. CDR3 amino acids: CASTQRLIGSSDTQYF. In DNA form, the CDR3 reads TGCGCCAGCACACAACGGTTAATAGGTTCGTCGGATACGCAGTATTTT.

This clonotype came up a few times. The CDR3 protein is CSVEDRGLNTEAFF. CDR3 coding DNA: TGCAGCGTTGAAGACAGGGGTCTGAACACTGAAGCTTTCTTT. J is TRBJ1-1 and V is TRBV29-1, with a possible D match to TRBD1 (6 bases). V was trimmed by 0 bases and J by 0 bases, leaving 8 bases between them. Germline CDR1 is SQVTM and CDR2 is ANQGSEA. The CDR3 is 14 amino acids.

A few counts support this clonotype. This chain connects TRBV28 to TRBJ1-2; unclear D gene. The CDR3 is made up of 16 amino acids. The germline V gene has CDR1 MDHEN and CDR2 SYDVKM. Deletions cut 5 bases from V and 0 bases from J, with 16 bases between. CDR3 sequence: CASSLPRVVSNYGYTF. DNA of the CDR3: TGTGCCAGCAGTCTCCCCCGGGTGGTTTCTAACTATGGCTACACCTTC.

V usage is TRBV29-1 and J usage is TRBJ2-1; 10 bases fit TRBD2. The CDR3 covers 14 residues. Germline values: CDR1 SQVTM, CDR2 ANQGSEA. The V and J ends lost 7 bases and 7 bases, in that order; junction bases with no gene match: 10. The CDR3: CSAQLPSGSNEQFF. The CDR3 bases are TGCAGCGCTCAACTTCCTAGCGGGAGTAATGAGCAGTTCTTC.

The rearrangement uses TRBV7-9 and TRBJ2-1; 13 nucleotides line up with TRBD2. The J segment lost 8 bases and the V segment lost 3 bases, leaving 4 bases of the junction unmatched. CDR1 and CDR2 from the germline V gene are SEHNR and FQNEAQ (reference sequence). This CDR3 spans 15 amino acids. The CDR3 DNA sequence: TGTGCCAGCAGCTTCTCAGGACTAGCGGGAGATGAGCAGTTCTTC. The encoded protein is CASSFSGLAGDEQFF.

This clonotype has more than one count but fewer than ten. CDR3 in DNA: TGTGCCAGCAGGACTAGCGCCGGGAATGAGCAGTTCTTC. Its translation is CASRTSAGNEQFF. The V gene is TRBV6-2 or TRBV6-3, the J gene TRBJ2-1; 8 bases are a match to TRBD2. The ends lost 6 bases at V and 7 bases at J; junction bases unmatched: 5. The CDR3 contains 13 residues. CDR1 and CDR2 (germline): MNHEY, SVGEGT.

This clonotype showed up many times. The V and J genes are TRBV3-1 and TRBJ2-1; TRBD2 aligns across 7 bases. V lost 4 bases to trimming and J lost 4 bases; unmatched junction nucleotides: 4. The germline CDR1 and CDR2 sequences are LGHDT and YNNKEL (reference sequence). The CDR3 has 14 amino acids. For the CDR3, the DNA is TGTGCCAGCAGCCCAGGGCGGGGGTACAATGAGCAGTTCTTC. Protein sequence: CASSPGRGYNEQFF.

The gene calls are TRBV6-2 or TRBV6-3 and TRBJ1-1, with 10 bases fitting TRBD1. J lost 0 bases, V lost 6 bases, and 4 bases had no gene match. Germline CDR1 MNHEY, CDR2 SVGEGT. CDR3 length: 15 residues. CDR3 nucleotides: TGTGCCAGCAGGGGACAGGGGCATCTGAACACTGAAGCTTTCTTT. It encodes CASRGQGHLNTEAFF.

The DNA of the CDR3 is TGCGCCAGCAGTGAGTCCGGTACAAGTGGACAACTCAACACCGGGGAGCTGTTTTTT. Encoded protein: CASSESGTSGQLNTGELFF. The chain links TRBV10-1 to TRBJ2-2; maybe TRBD1 (5 bases). CDR3 size: 19 residues. V lost 0 bases, J lost 2 bases, and 19 bases lay in between. The germline V gene encodes CDR1 WNHNN and CDR2 SYGVQD (reference sequence).

The rearrangement joins TRBV5-4 to TRBJ2-3; no firm D call. The CDR3 is 14 amino acids. Trimming cost V 3 bases and J 0 bases, with 8 bases left between them. Germline V gene data show CDR1 as SGHNT and CDR2 as YYREEE (reference sequence). Here the CDR3 reads CASSYGPSTDTQYF. As DNA, the CDR3 is TGTGCCAGCAGCTACGGACCGAGCACAGATACGCAGTATTTT.

This clonotype was observed a few times. Germline is not matched at one junction end, which may reflect a read error. V usage is TRBV6-1 and J usage is TRBJ1-1; D unclear. CDR3 length equals 14 residues. Germline CDR1 MNHNS, CDR2 SASEGT. The CDR3 loop is CASSPKEGPSGPFF. The CDR3 DNA reads TGTGCCAGCAGTCCCAAGGAGGGCCCATCAGGTCCATTTTTT.

This clonotype appeared many times. CDR3 nucleotides: TGTGCCAGCAGCCAAGGGACTAGCGGGTTCTATGAGCAGTTCTTC. It yields the protein CASSQGTSGFYEQFF. The chain joins TRBV14 to TRBJ2-1; the match to TRBD2 covers 11 bases. The length of the CDR3 is 15 residues. J lost 8 bases, V lost 1 base, and 4 bases had no gene match. The germline gives CDR1 SGHDN, CDR2 FVKESK.

V is TRBV27 and J is TRBJ2-7; a possible D gene is TRBD1 (5 bases). The CDR3 extends over 16 amino acids. The germline gives CDR1 MNHEY, CDR2 SMNVEV (reference sequence). The ends were cut back, 0 bases at V and 1 base at J, with 13 bases in the middle. CDR3 sequence: CASSLSPWQGSYEQYF. The CDR3 DNA sequence: TGTGCCAGCAGTTTATCGCCGTGGCAGGGTTCCTACGAGCAGTACTTC.

This clonotype was observed a handful of times. The chain employs TRBV5-1 and TRBJ1-3; D might be TRBD1 (6 bases). In germline, CDR1 is SGHRS, CDR2 YFSETQ. Trimming took 4 bases from V and 7 from J, leaving 15 bases between them. This CDR3 comprises 14 residues. CDR3: CASSNGQQGNTIYF. The DNA for the CDR3 is TGCGCCAGCAGCAATGGACAGCAGGGGAACACCATATATTTT.

This clonotype was observed a handful of times. The chain couples TRBV4-2 to TRBJ2-1, with 9 positions matching TRBD2. CDR3 length: 18 residues. The germline CDR1 and CDR2 sequences are LGHNA and YNFKEQ. J gave up 7 bases and V 0 bases, and 13 bases lay outside the gene matches. The CDR3 sequence is CASSQEGPFASGKNEQFF. The CDR3 bases are TGTGCCAGCAGCCAAGAGGGCCCATTCGCTAGCGGGAAGAATGAGCAGTTCTTC.

This clonotype occurred many times. The chain has TRBV5-1 and TRBJ1-4; 8 bases align to TRBD1. The V gene end was trimmed by 4 bases and the J gene end by 5 bases; junction bases not matched to a gene: 4. Germline CDR1 reads SGHRS; CDR2 reads YFSETQ. This CDR3 is built from 14 residues. The CDR3 loop is CASSQRTGNEKLFF. The DNA of the CDR3 is TGCGCCAGCAGCCAACGGACAGGGAATGAAAAACTGTTTTTT.

At least ten counts were recorded for this clonotype. CDR3 nucleotide sequence: TGTGCCTGGAAAGTAGGAGAGAACACTGAAGCTTTCTTT. As protein: CAWKVGENTEAFF. This chain links TRBV30 with TRBJ1-1; D not certain. This CDR3 comprises 13 residues. Trimming pared 4 bases from V and 1 base from J, leaving 10 bases between. Germline values: CDR1 GTSNPN, CDR2 SVGIG (reference sequence).